The 30 T cell receptor beta chains reported below all come from one sample, sequenced in a study of cytomegalovirus exposure and HLA in healthy donors (TCRdb year 2017). The receptor library was made with the immunoSEQ multiplex PCR assay. For the multiplex PCR, a mixture combining 60 forward primers for TCR Vbeta segments and 13 reverse primers for TCR Jbeta segments was used. Here the immuneACCESS table is served through TCRdb, limited to in-frame sequences with V and J called. Missing clones are a known gap in these copies; in checked studies unresolved V genes cover under half, and the rest lacks a known reason. This sample lists more than 150,000 clones; 60% to 85% were detected once. The ten top clones hold around 1.5% of the sample. Sequenced sample: PBMCs. Receptor source: a man aged 18 to 30 in good health and CMV-seronegative.

The V and J genes are TRBV7-2 and TRBJ2-1; tentatively, D is TRBD2 (7 bases). This CDR3 is built from 13 residues. The germline V gene encodes CDR1 SGHTA and CDR2 FQGNSA. The V end lost 7 bases, the J end lost 6 bases, and 13 bases lay between the germline ends. This CDR3 reads CASTRGGGNEQFF. The DNA for the CDR3 is TGTGCCAGCACCAGGGGCGGGGGCAATGAGCAGTTCTTC.

The chain links TRBV5-1 to TRBJ2-2, with TRBD2 matching 8 bases. Germline V CDR1 and CDR2: SGHRS, YFSETQ. CDR3 length: 15 residues. J was trimmed by 4 bases and V by 4 bases; bases with no gene match: 6. The CDR3, as DNA: TGCGCCAGCAGCCTGGAGCTAGCGGGCACCGGGGAGCTGTTTTTT. This translates into CASSLELAGTGELFF.

V and J are TRBV6-1 and TRBJ1-6, with TRBD1 as a possible D gene (6 bases). CDR1 is MNHNS, CDR2 SASEGT, per germline. The CDR3 has 16 amino acids. V was cut by 2 bases and J by 7 bases, with 15 bases left in between. CDR3 sequence: CASSEPHGQWNSPLHF. DNA for the CDR3: TGTGCCAGCAGTGAACCACACGGACAGTGGAATTCACCCCTCCACTTT.

Written as DNA, the CDR3 is TGTGCCTGGAGTGTCCAGTACCAAGAGACCCAGTACTTC. Translation: CAWSVQYQETQYF. The chain combines TRBV30 with TRBJ2-5; D gene unclear. Per the germline V gene, CDR1 is GTSNPN and CDR2 is SVGIG (reference sequence). This CDR3 is 13 amino acids long. V was trimmed by 0 bases and J by 0 bases, leaving 5 bases between them. The full variable domain, its missing parts supplied by reference TRBV30 and TRBJ2-5, is SQTIHQWPATLVQPVGSPLSLECTVEGTSNPNLYWYRQAAGRGLQLLFYSVGIGQISSEVPQNLSASRPQDRQFILSSKKLLLSDSGFYLCAWSVQYQETQYFGPGTRLLVL.

CDR3 in DNA: TGTGCCAGCAGCCACCGGGACAGGGACTACGAGCAGTACTTC. It specifies CASSHRDRDYEQYF. This chain links TRBV11-3 with TRBJ2-7, with 9 bases fitting TRBD1. Germline V gives CDR1 SGHNT, CDR2 YENEEA. V lost 5 bases to trimming and J lost 3 bases; unmatched junction nucleotides: 5. This CDR3 spans 14 amino acids.

The V call is TRBV9, the J call TRBJ1-2; D is perhaps TRBD1 (5 bases). Germline lookup yields CDR1 SGDLS and CDR2 YYNGEE. This CDR3 spans 15 amino acids. V gave up 0 bases and J gave up 1 base, with 10 bases separating them. CDR3 sequence: CASSVGQNFNYGYTF. The CDR3 DNA sequence: TGTGCCAGCAGCGTAGGACAGAACTTTAACTATGGCTACACCTTC.

The rearrangement uses TRBV9 and TRBJ2-2; a possible D gene is TRBD2 (5 bases). The CDR3 runs 15 residues. V gave up 0 bases and J gave up 2 bases, with 8 bases separating them. Germline CDR1 reads SGDLS; CDR2 reads YYNGEE. The CDR3 bases are TGTGCCAGCAGCGTAGGGAGGTCAAACACCGGGGAGCTGTTTTTT. Translating gives CASSVGRSNTGELFF.

The V and J genes are TRBV5-1 and TRBJ2-7; 9 bases align to TRBD1. Germline-derived CDR1 and CDR2 are SGHRS and YFSETQ. With 2 bases clipped from V and 2 bases from J, the junction kept 2 bases outside the gene matches. The CDR3 length is 14 residues. The CDR3 here is CASSLTGGPYEQYF. DNA for the CDR3: TGCGCCAGCAGCTTAACAGGGGGCCCCTACGAGCAGTACTTC.

V is TRBV5-8 and J is TRBJ2-1, with a possible D match to TRBD1 (6 bases). CDR1 and CDR2 (germline): SGHTS, YDEGEE. There are 15 residues in the CDR3. Between the trimmed V and J ends, which lost 5 bases and 5 bases, there was a span of 17 bases. The CDR3 region is CASRKTGRAHNEQFF. The CDR3 DNA is TGTGCCAGCAGAAAGACAGGCCGGGCCCACAATGAGCAGTTCTTC.

V usage is TRBV15 and J usage is TRBJ1-4, with 10 bases that match TRBD1. The CDR3 covers 19 residues. J was trimmed by 3 bases and V by 1 base; bases with no gene match: 11. Germline V gene sequence: CDR1 LNHNV, CDR2 YYDKDF (reference sequence). In DNA form, the CDR3 reads TGTGCCACCAGCAGAGTCCCTCCGGGACAGGGGAGGGCTAATGAAAAACTGTTTTTT. This codes for CATSRVPPGQGRANEKLFF. The variable domain in full, completed from reference TRBV15 and TRBJ1-4, reads DAMVIQNPRYQVTQFGKPVTLSCSQTLNHNVMYWYQQKSSQAPKLLFHYYDKDFNNEADTPDNFQSRRPNTSFCFLDIRSPGLGDTAMYLCATSRVPPGQGRANEKLFFGSGTQLSVL.

The chain is built from TRBV19 and TRBJ2-5; TRBD2 aligns across 15 bases. The CDR3 extends over 18 amino acids. Germline CDR1 reads LNHDA; CDR2 reads SQIVND (reference sequence). The V gene end was trimmed by 5 bases and the J gene end by 4 bases; junction bases not matched to a gene: 11. This CDR3 reads CASSLTGTSGGPGETQYF. As DNA, the CDR3 is TGTGCCAGTAGTCTTACCGGGACTAGCGGGGGGCCGGGAGAGACCCAGTACTTC.

This clone came up a few times. The CDR3 region is CASSLTGVYYEQYF. The CDR3 region has the DNA TGTGCCAGCAGCTTGACAGGGGTTTACTACGAGCAGTACTTC. J is TRBJ2-7 and V is TRBV5-6; 7 nucleotides agree with TRBD1. This CDR3 region has 14 residues. The V segment lost 1 base and the J segment 3 bases; nucleotides outside the gene matches: 4. CDR1 SGHDT and CDR2 YYEEEE come from the germline V gene.

The gene calls are TRBV5-4 and TRBJ1-1, with TRBD1 as a possible D gene (6 bases). CDR1 is SGHNT and CDR2 is YYREEE in the germline V gene (reference sequence). The CDR3 covers 14 residues. Trimming removed 4 bases at V and 1 base at J, with 11 bases between. This chain's CDR3 is CASSPGHKNTEAFF. The CDR3 DNA reads TGTGCCAGCAGCCCGGGACATAAGAACACTGAAGCTTTCTTT.

This clone was detected only a few times. This rearrangement joins TRBV4-1 to TRBJ2-7; a weak D match, TRBD1 (6 bases). The CDR3 is made up of 14 amino acids. Germline V gene lookup returns CDR1 MGHRA and CDR2 YSYEKL. Trimming left V 4 bases short and J 3 bases short, with 13 bases between. CDR3 protein: CASSPSDSRYEQYF. Written as DNA, the CDR3 is TGCGCCAGCAGCCCTTCGGACAGTCGCTACGAGCAGTACTTC.

The chain recombines TRBV5-4 with TRBJ2-1; 10 nucleotides agree with TRBD2. Germline assignment: CDR1 SGHNT and CDR2 YYREEE (reference sequence). This CDR3 spans 15 amino acids. The V and J ends lost 4 bases and 8 bases, in that order; junction bases with no gene match: 9. CDR3 protein: CASSHISGRGDEQFF. The CDR3 region has the DNA TGTGCCAGCAGCCACATCAGCGGGAGGGGCGATGAGCAGTTCTTC. The full variable domain, in which reference TRBV5-4 and TRBJ2-1 provide the parts outside the CDR3, is ETGVTQSPTHLIKTRGQQVTLRCSSQSGHNTVSWYQQALGQGPQFIFQYYREEENGRGNFPPRFSGLQFPNYSSELNVNALELDDSALYLCASSHISGRGDEQFFGPGTRLTVL.

The chain links TRBV27 to TRBJ2-7; 9 bases line up with TRBD2. Germline CDR1 and CDR2: MNHEY and SMNVEV (reference sequence). This CDR3 has 16 residues. V dropped 5 bases and J dropped 0; count of bases not matched to a gene: 8. In DNA, the CDR3 is TGTGCCAGCAGTCATCGACTAGCGGCAACCTCCTACGAGCAGTACTTC. Protein product: CASSHRLAATSYEQYF.

This chain uses TRBV5-1 with TRBJ1-4; D is ambiguous. The V end was cut by 0 bases, the J end by 7 bases, with 13 bases between. This CDR3 region has 15 residues. Germline-derived CDR1 and CDR2 are SGHRS and YFSETQ. This CDR3 reads CASSLAWGDGEKLFF. CDR3 in DNA: TGCGCCAGCAGCTTGGCTTGGGGAGATGGTGAAAAACTGTTTTTT.

The chain couples TRBV15 to TRBJ2-7; perhaps TRBD1 as D (6 bases). V was clipped by 5 bases and J by 2 bases, with 10 bases between them. The CDR3 contains 13 residues. Germline loops: CDR1 LNHNV, CDR2 YYDKDF (reference sequence). This CDR3 reads CATSWSGAYEQYF. The CDR3 coding sequence is TGTGCCACCAGCTGGTCAGGGGCCTACGAGCAGTACTTC.

The chain carries TRBV6-5 and TRBJ1-6, with TRBD1 identical over 9 bases. Germline lookup yields CDR1 MNHEY and CDR2 SVGAGI. Trimming removed 4 bases from V and 3 bases from J; junction bases left unmatched: 4. The CDR3 is made up of 16 amino acids. The CDR3 coding sequence is TGTGCCAGCAGTTTCACAGGGGGCAGCTATAATTCACCCCTCCACTTT. Residues: CASSFTGGSYNSPLHF.

This clone has just a few counts. The chain combines TRBV28 with TRBJ1-4; D is perhaps TRBD1 (5 bases). The germline gives CDR1 MDHEN, CDR2 SYDVKM. This CDR3 region has 14 residues. V was cut by 2 bases and J by 7 bases, with 11 bases left in between. The CDR3 is CASSLDSSGEKLFF. CDR3 sequence (DNA): TGTGCCAGCAGTTTAGACAGTAGTGGTGAAAAACTGTTTTTT.

This clone was picked up one time. CDR3 loop: CASSTHLAGGATDTQYF. The CDR3 coding sequence is TGTGCCAGCAGCACTCATCTAGCGGGGGGCGCCACAGATACGCAGTATTTT. This chain joins TRBV11-3 and TRBJ2-3; 11 nucleotides align to TRBD2. Trimming removed 5 bases from V and 2 bases from J; junction bases left unmatched: 9. Germline V lookup: CDR1 SGHNT, CDR2 YENEEA. The CDR3 contains 17 residues.

This clone was picked up one time. The same CDR3 also results from other DNA sequences found in this sample. The rearrangement links TRBV5-5 to TRBJ1-5; 7 nucleotides agree with TRBD1. The CDR3 runs to 14 residues. With V trimmed by 1 base and J by 2 bases, 0 bases remained unmatched. Germline loops: CDR1 SGHKS, CDR2 YYEKEE (reference sequence). The CDR3 spells CASSLTGGNQPQHF. CDR3 nucleotides: TGTGCCAGCAGCTTGACAGGGGGCAATCAGCCCCAGCATTTT.

The chain carries TRBV2 and TRBJ2-7, with TRBD2 as a possible D gene (6 bases). The CDR3 is 13 residues long. Germline values: CDR1 SNHLY, CDR2 FYNNEI. V was pared by 6 bases and J by 6 bases, with 15 bases between. The CDR3 DNA reads as TGTGCCAGCAGCCCCGGCGGGAATCGCGAGCAGTACTTC. This gives the protein CASSPGGNREQYF. Looking up the rest from reference TRBV2 and TRBJ2-7 gives the full variable domain: EPEVTQTPSHQVTQMGQEVILRCVPISNHLYFYWYRQILGQKVEFLVSFYNNEISEKSEIFDDQFSVERPDGSNFTLKIRSTKLEDSAMYFCASSPGGNREQYFGPGTRLTVT.

DNA for the CDR3: TGTGCCACAAAACGGGGGGGTTTAGAGCAGTACTTC. As protein: CATKRGGLEQYF. The chain has TRBV6-5 and TRBJ2-7; 8 positions match TRBD2. Germline lookup yields CDR1 MNHEY and CDR2 SVGAGI. Losses at the gene ends were 10 bases for V and 7 bases for J; bases not matched to a gene: 9. CDR3 length: 12 amino acids.

The chain recombines TRBV19 with TRBJ2-2; D might be TRBD1 (5 bases). The CDR3 has 15 amino acids. Trimming stripped 3 bases from V and 4 bases from J, with 12 bases between. Germline V gene lookup returns CDR1 LNHDA and CDR2 SQIVND (reference sequence). The CDR3 nucleotides are TGTGCCAGTAGTATTATGGGGCCTCCCACCGGGGAGCTGTTTTTT. It translates to CASSIMGPPTGELFF.

J is TRBJ1-2 and V is TRBV10-3, with D uncertain. The CDR3 totals 13 residues. Deletions cut 0 bases from V and 10 bases from J, with 12 bases between. Germline CDR1 is ENHRY and CDR2 is SYGVKD. The CDR3 region is CAISESSGGSYTF. CDR3 in DNA: TGTGCCATCAGTGAGTCAAGCGGAGGCTCCTACACCTTC.

The genes are TRBV7-9 and TRBJ2-7; possible D gene TRBD2, 6 bases. The V end lost 7 bases, the J end lost 4 bases, and 17 bases lay between the germline ends. Germline CDR1 is SEHNR and CDR2 is FQNEAQ (reference sequence). This CDR3 comprises 14 residues. The chain's CDR3 is CASTSGLGWYEQYF. The DNA of the CDR3 is TGTGCCAGCACTTCGGGACTCGGCTGGTACGAGCAGTACTTC. The whole variable domain, filled in from reference TRBV7-9 and TRBJ2-7, reads DTGVSQNPRHKITKRGQNVTFRCDPISEHNRLYWYRQTLGQGPEFLTYFQNEAQLEKSRLLSDRFSAERPKGSFSTLEIQRTEQGDSAMYLCASTSGLGWYEQYFGPGTRLTVT.

This clone turned up a few times. The chain joins TRBV28 to TRBJ2-1; D is perhaps TRBD2 (6 bases). V lost 2 bases and J 0 bases, leaving 11 bases between the germline ends. Germline V gene data show CDR1 as MDHEN and CDR2 as SYDVKM. The CDR3 extends over 16 amino acids. CDR3 sequence: CASSLGGSGSYNEQFF. In nucleotides, the CDR3 is TGTGCCAGCAGTTTAGGAGGGTCGGGCTCCTACAATGAGCAGTTCTTC. The full variable domain, with the rest looked up from reference TRBV28 and TRBJ2-1, is DVKVTQSSRYLVKRTGEKVFLECVQDMDHENMFWYRQDPGLGLRLIYFSYDVKMKEKGDIPEGYSVSREKKERFSLILESASTNQTSMYLCASSLGGSGSYNEQFFGPGTRLTVL.

This rearrangement joins TRBV18 to TRBJ2-5; no clear D. The CDR3 loop spans 12 amino acids. Germline CDR1 and CDR2: KGHSH and LQKENI. Trimming stripped 3 bases from V and 8 bases from J, with 10 bases between. This chain's CDR3 is CASSPARSTQYF. The CDR3 region has the DNA TGTGCCAGCTCACCCGCCCGGAGTACCCAGTACTTC.

This chain joins TRBV5-1 and TRBJ2-3, with TRBD2 matching over 9 bases. CDR3 length: 15 residues. J gave up 2 bases and V 8 bases, and 9 bases lay outside the gene matches. CDR1 and CDR2 from the germline V gene are SGHRS and YFSETQ. The CDR3 DNA follows: TGCGCCAGTCGACTTAGCGGGAGATACACAGATACGCAGTATTTT. As protein: CASRLSGRYTDTQYF. The full variable domain, in which reference TRBV5-1 and TRBJ2-3 provide the parts outside the CDR3, is KAGVTQTPRYLIKTRGQQVTLSCSPISGHRSVSWYQQTPGQGLQFLFEYFSETQRNKGNFPGRFSGRQFSNSRSEMNVSTLELGDSALYLCASRLSGRYTDTQYFGPGTRLTVL.